The clone carrying this T cell receptor (beta chain) was recorded a few times. Its antigen is as yet unknown. The sample holds other DNA sequences that translate to the same CDR3. This sample stems from a study of shared clonotypes between healthy human individuals. Findings and caveats of the study: Since donors were few, the genetic and exposure-history diversity represented was limited.

V was pared by 3 bases and J by 2 bases, with 5 bases of the junction left unmatched. This CDR3 region has 15 residues. Germline assignment: CDR1 SGHRS and CDR2 YFSETQ. Running of the assay took place at deep level. Here immunoSEQ multiplex PCR was the method, and the copy in TCRdb shows in-frame clones only, minus some. The repertoire consists of almost 750,000 clones, with roughly 72% occurring once and the leading ten covering less than 2%. The genes are TRBV5-1 and TRBJ1-2, with 9 bases identical to TRBD1. The sample comprised memory CD4+ T cells sorted from blood. Subset specified: CD45RA-negative fraction. This TCR was sampled from a young woman in good health. The CDR3: CASSWGDRDNYGYTF. In nucleotides, the CDR3 is TGCGCCAGCAGCTGGGGGGACAGGGACAACTATGGCTACACCTTC. Full variable domain (outside the CDR3, taken from reference TRBV5-1 and TRBJ1-2): KAGVTQTPRYLIKTRGQQVTLSCSPISGHRSVSWYQQTPGQGLQFLFEYFSETQRNKGNFPGRFSGRQFSNSRSEMNVSTLELGDSALYLCASSWGDRDNYGYTFGSGTRLTVV.